The entry below gives a single TCR beta chain sequence along with its context. This sample stems from a study of blood T cell repertoires in COVID-19. The wider study: The United States, Italy and Spain were the sources of the acute and convalescent COVID-19 samples. T cells, B-cell-depleted T cells, or PBMCs provided the cDNA or gDNA that served as material.

Seattle patients were enrolled during active infection and followed longitudinally. Source study methods: Amplification of reference gene primers provided the estimated nucleated cell counts. Clones were read by immunoSEQ multiplex PCR, and TCRdb kept only the in-frame ones, dropping some. Clone size and the V and J calls come from that table; the DNA yielded D and trimming. The table shows 200,000 to 250,000 clones, with 88% occurring only once. V was cut by 3 bases and J by 2 bases, with 14 bases left in between. Germline lookup yields CDR1 LNHNV and CDR2 YYDKDF (reference sequence). CDR3 length: 16 residues.

Sequencing used peripheral blood. The V call is TRBV15, the J call TRBJ2-1; no clear D gene. The TCR comes from a woman in her twenties or thirties with COVID-19, enrolled during active disease. CDR3 coding DNA: TGTGCCACCAGCAGGGGTCGGCTCGCGGCCTACAATGAGCAGTTCTTC. It is translated as CATSRGRLAAYNEQFF.